This T cell receptor (beta chain) was captured by sequencing in a study of T cells in Graves' hyperthyroidism and ophthalmopathy. Amplification yielded TCR beta CDR3 regions, with RNA transcripts as the source. The HTBI set primed first-round TCR CDR3 RT-PCR. TCRdb reprocessed the multiplex PCR reads with MiXCR, giving one entry per CDR3 protein. The sample has under 350,000 distinct CDR3 sequences, about 20% seen once. The clonotype originates from a woman between 45 and 60 years old with Graves' hyperthyroidism. Sample: blood.

In DNA, the CDR3 is TGTGCCAGCACTACAGGAGAAGTTTACCAGCAGTACTTC. It codes for CASTTGEVYQQYF. J is TRBJ2-7 and V is TRBV7-9; D is perhaps TRBD1 (5 bases). Deletions cut 7 bases from V and 8 bases from J, with 18 bases between. The CDR3 loop spans 13 amino acids. Per the germline V gene, CDR1 is SEHNR and CDR2 is FQNEAQ (reference sequence).